The rows below give T cell receptor beta chains drawn from one sample of a study of memory CD4+ T cells and cytomegalovirus serostatus. Using immunoSEQ multiplex PCR, the repertoire was profiled, and TCRdb retains in-frame clones only, with some absent. The table has 50,000 or so clones, around 70% seen once. Sequencing was carried out using memory CD4+ T cells from blood. Receptors originate from an adult in good health and CMV-seropositive. Each CDR3 is given with its conserved first and last residue. The D gene is left open where the match is weak. Some rows mark clone size as missing; the rest say once, few, many or name a class of expanded clone.

J gene: TRBJ2-7
clone size: -
D gene: TRBD1
V gene: TRBV2
CDR3 length: 12
CDR3 protein: CAKGQGFYEQYF
CDR3 DNA: TGTGCCAAGGGACAGGGCTTCTACGAGCAGTACTTC

J gene: TRBJ1-1
clone size: few
D gene: -
V gene: TRBV13
CDR3 length: 17
CDR3 protein: CASRQGGGSSMNTEAFF
CDR3 DNA: TGTGCCAGCAGACAGGGTGGGGGGAGTTCCATGAACACTGAAGCTTTCTTT

J gene: TRBJ2-2
clone size: -
D gene: TRBD2
V gene: TRBV12-5
CDR3 length: 17
CDR3 protein: CASGLVDPGGGTGELFF
CDR3 DNA: TGTGCTAGTGGTTTGGTCGACCCGGGGGGAGGTACCGGGGAGCTGTTTTTT

J gene: TRBJ1-6
clone size: -
D gene: -
V gene: TRBV6-5
CDR3 length: 13
CDR3 protein: CASSYSWASPLHF
CDR3 DNA: TGTGCCAGCAGTTACTCGTGGGCTTCACCCCTCCACTTT

J gene: TRBJ2-5
clone size: -
D gene: -
V gene: TRBV5-1
CDR3 length: 16
CDR3 protein: CASSFLGVGSQETQYF
CDR3 DNA: TGCGCCAGCAGCTTTTTGGGGGTAGGCAGCCAGGAGACCCAGTACTTC

J gene: TRBJ2-7
clone size: -
D gene: -
V gene: TRBV2
CDR3 length: 12
CDR3 protein: CASSESDEEQYF
CDR3 DNA: TGTGCCAGCAGTGAATCAGATGAGGAGCAGTACTTC

J gene: TRBJ2-5
clone size: -
D gene: -
V gene: TRBV7-2
CDR3 length: 15
CDR3 protein: CASSLVTDPGETQYF
CDR3 DNA: TGTGCCAGCAGCTTAGTGACAGACCCGGGGGAGACCCAGTACTTC

J gene: TRBJ2-3
clone size: -
D gene: -
V gene: TRBV18
CDR3 length: 13
CDR3 protein: CASSPRQEDTQYF
CDR3 DNA: TGTGCCAGCTCACCAAGGCAGGAGGATACGCAGTATTTT

J gene: TRBJ1-1
clone size: -
D gene: -
V gene: TRBV7-2
CDR3 length: 13
CDR3 protein: CASSRGGRAEAFF
CDR3 DNA: TGTGCCAGCAGTAGGGGGGGCCGGGCTGAAGCTTTCTTT

J gene: TRBJ1-3
clone size: once
D gene: -
V gene: TRBV11-2
CDR3 length: 16
CDR3 protein: CASSLGQGYSGNTIYF
CDR3 DNA: TGTGCCAGCAGCTTGGGCCAGGGGTACTCTGGAAACACCATATATTTT

J gene: TRBJ2-7
clone size: -
D gene: TRBD1
V gene: TRBV7-8
CDR3 length: 15
CDR3 protein: CASSRRGQGVVEQYF
CDR3 DNA: TGTGCCAGCAGCCGGCGTGGGCAGGGGGTTGTGGAGCAGTACTTC

J gene: TRBJ2-3
clone size: -
D gene: -
V gene: TRBV5-1
CDR3 length: 16
CDR3 protein: CASSLERGGSTDTQYF
CDR3 DNA: TGCGCCAGCAGCTTGGAGAGGGGGGGCAGCACAGATACGCAGTATTTT

J gene: TRBJ1-5
clone size: -
D gene: -
V gene: TRBV7-2
CDR3 length: 13
CDR3 protein: CASSLGRAQPQHF
CDR3 DNA: TGTGCCAGCAGCTTAGGCAGGGCCCAGCCCCAGCATTTT

J gene: TRBJ2-3
clone size: -
D gene: -
V gene: TRBV5-1
CDR3 length: 14
CDR3 protein: CASKGRASPDTQYF
CDR3 DNA: TGCGCCAGCAAGGGGCGAGCATCCCCAGATACGCAGTATTTT

J gene: TRBJ2-3
clone size: -
D gene: -
V gene: TRBV5-6
CDR3 length: 14
CDR3 protein: CASEWAPSTDTQYF
CDR3 DNA: TGTGCCAGCGAGTGGGCTCCGTCCACAGATACGCAGTATTTT

J gene: TRBJ2-2
clone size: -
D gene: -
V gene: TRBV11-2
CDR3 length: 15
CDR3 protein: CASSLDRDVTGELFF
CDR3 DNA: TGTGCCAGCAGCTTAGACAGGGATGTGACCGGGGAGCTGTTTTTT

J gene: TRBJ2-5
clone size: -
D gene: TRBD1
V gene: TRBV12-5
CDR3 length: 15
CDR3 protein: CASGSTGGRVKTQYF
CDR3 DNA: TGTGCTAGTGGCTCGACAGGGGGCAGGGTGAAGACCCAGTACTTC

J gene: TRBJ1-5
clone size: few
D gene: TRBD1
V gene: TRBV19
CDR3 length: 14
CDR3 protein: CASSIGDRGQPQHF
CDR3 DNA: TGTGCCAGTAGTATAGGGGACAGGGGACAGCCCCAGCATTTT

J gene: TRBJ2-2
clone size: -
D gene: -
V gene: TRBV11-2
CDR3 length: 14
CDR3 protein: CASSLGWSTGELFF
CDR3 DNA: TGTGCCAGCAGCTTAGGGTGGAGCACCGGGGAGCTGTTTTTT

J gene: TRBJ2-6
clone size: -
D gene: -
V gene: TRBV5-1
CDR3 length: 15
CDR3 protein: CASSLDMTGANVLTF
CDR3 DNA: TGCGCCAGCAGCCTAGATATGACTGGGGCCAACGTCCTGACTTTC

J gene: TRBJ2-3
clone size: -
D gene: -
V gene: TRBV7-9
CDR3 length: 13
CDR3 protein: CASSLPGGDTQYF
CDR3 DNA: TGTGCCAGCAGCTTACCCGGGGGAGATACGCAGTATTTT

J gene: TRBJ1-5
clone size: -
D gene: -
V gene: TRBV19
CDR3 length: 15
CDR3 protein: CASTGPYGENQPQHF
CDR3 DNA: TGTGCCAGTACTGGTCCTTACGGGGAGAATCAGCCCCAGCATTTT

J gene: TRBJ2-7
clone size: -
D gene: TRBD1
V gene: TRBV7-8
CDR3 length: 14
CDR3 protein: CASSRGQGPYEQYF
CDR3 DNA: TGTGCCAGCAGCCGTGGACAGGGTCCCTACGAGCAGTACTTC

J gene: TRBJ2-1
clone size: -
D gene: -
V gene: TRBV7-2
CDR3 length: 14
CDR3 protein: CASSLGVSYNEQFF
CDR3 DNA: TGTGCCAGCAGCTTAGGGGTTTCTTACAATGAGCAGTTCTTC

J gene: TRBJ1-2
clone size: -
D gene: TRBD1
V gene: TRBV7-3
CDR3 length: 15
CDR3 protein: CASSLSQGAVYGYTF
CDR3 DNA: TGTGCCAGCAGCTTAAGCCAGGGGGCTGTCTATGGCTACACCTTC